Presented here are 10 T cell receptor beta chains from one specimen sequenced in a study of blood T cell repertoires in COVID-19. Clones were read by immunoSEQ multiplex PCR, and TCRdb kept only the in-frame ones, dropping some. The profile covers more than 85,000 clones, with roughly 83% appearing a single time and 17% taken by the ten largest. Sequences were obtained from peripheral blood. The receptor set was obtained from a woman aged 60-70 years with acute or convalescent COVID-19.

The chain recombines TRBV2 with TRBJ1-3; TRBD1 matches at 8 bases. This CDR3 spans 16 amino acids. Germline V gene lookup returns CDR1 SNHLY and CDR2 FYNNEI. V gave up 6 bases and J gave up 2 bases; unmatched junction bases: 9. The CDR3 here is CASRLQGALPGNTIYF. CDR3 DNA sequence: TGTGCCAGCAGGCTTCAGGGGGCGCTTCCTGGAAACACCATATATTTT.

The chain joins TRBV28 to TRBJ2-7; D not certain. V was pared by 6 bases and J by 1 base, with 13 bases between. This CDR3 has 14 amino acids. Germline V lookup: CDR1 MDHEN, CDR2 SYDVKM. CDR3 nucleotide sequence: TGTGCCAGCAGGTCCTCTAGGCCTTCCTACGAGCAGTACTTC. Translated, it gives CASRSSRPSYEQYF.

The V and J genes are TRBV30 and TRBJ1-6; D is uncertain. CDR1 GTSNPN and CDR2 SVGIG come from the germline V gene (reference sequence). V lost 3 bases to trimming and J lost 5 bases, with 14 bases between them. This CDR3 is built from 15 residues. CDR3: CAWRREISNNSPLHF. DNA of the CDR3: TGTGCCTGGAGAAGAGAGATTTCTAATAATTCACCCCTCCACTTT.

The chain links TRBV5-1 to TRBJ2-2; 8 nucleotides match TRBD1. Germline V gene data show CDR1 as SGHRS and CDR2 as YFSETQ. With V trimmed by 5 bases and J by 0 bases, 6 bases remained unmatched. This CDR3 contains 16 residues. The CDR3 coding sequence is TGCGCCAGCAGGATTGGACAGGGAACGAACACCGGGGAGCTGTTTTTT. It codes for CASRIGQGTNTGELFF.

V is TRBV28 and J is TRBJ1-1, with D possibly matching TRBD1 (6 bases). Trimming removed 6 bases at V and 7 bases at J, with 18 bases between. Per germline, CDR1 MDHEN and CDR2 SYDVKM. CDR3 length: 14 amino acids. The CDR3 loop reads CASSPLGGQGEAFF. DNA for the CDR3: TGTGCCAGCAGCCCCCTGGGGGGGCAGGGTGAAGCTTTCTTT.

The chain links TRBV19 to TRBJ1-6; TRBD1 aligns across 8 bases. The germline CDR1 and CDR2 sequences are LNHDA and SQIVND (reference sequence). The CDR3 spans 14 residues. J was trimmed by 9 bases and V by 5 bases; bases with no gene match: 6. The CDR3 reads CASSARTGTSPLHF. CDR3 sequence (DNA): TGTGCCAGTAGTGCCCGGACAGGGACTTCACCCCTCCACTTT.

This clone was counted a few times. Other DNA sequences in the same sample also yield this CDR3. The rearrangement links TRBV2 to TRBJ1-1; TRBD1 agrees at 7 bases. Germline CDR1 and CDR2: SNHLY and FYNNEI. There are 13 residues in the CDR3. Trimming cost V 6 bases and J 0 bases; bases outside gene matches: 1. Here the CDR3 DNA reads TGTGCCAGCAGGGGACAGATGAACACTGAAGCTTTCTTT. Its translation is CASRGQMNTEAFF.

This clone was recorded once. The gene calls are TRBV5-5 and TRBJ1-1; 9 bases map to TRBD1. The CDR3 runs to 16 residues. Germline-derived CDR1 and CDR2 are SGHKS and YYEKEE (reference sequence). V trimming: 4 bases; J trimming: 4 bases; junction bases outside the gene matches: 11. CDR3 amino acids: CASSLHRGQQGTEAFF. CDR3 nucleotides: TGTGCCAGCAGCCTTCACAGGGGGCAGCAAGGCACTGAAGCTTTCTTT.

The chain recombines TRBV6-6 with TRBJ2-7; D not resolved. The V end was cut by 6 bases, the J end by 4 bases, with 7 bases between. The CDR3 is 11 residues long. Germline CDR1 and CDR2: MNHNY and SVGAGI (reference sequence). CDR3 coding DNA: TGTGCCAGCAGCCCTCGGTACGAGCAGTACTTC. Translated: CASSPRYEQYF.

This chain connects TRBV28 to TRBJ1-4, with 8 bases lining up with TRBD1. Germline V gives CDR1 MDHEN, CDR2 SYDVKM. The ends lost 3 bases at V and 8 bases at J; junction bases unmatched: 8. There are 15 residues in the CDR3. This CDR3 is CASSFRAGGIEKLFF. CDR3 coding DNA: TGTGCCAGCAGTTTCCGGGCAGGGGGCATAGAAAAACTGTTTTTT.